This T cell receptor (beta chain) emerged from a study of ipilimumab plus nivolumab after autologous stem cell transplantation. Study overall: A median of about eight nivolumab and four to six ipilimumab doses were given.

Starting 14 to 28 days after autologous transplant, ipilimumab 1 mg/kg was given. Repertoires were generated with immunoSEQ multiplex PCR, while TCRdb's copy carries only in-frame clones and drops some. The sample holds 20,000 to 25,000 clones; roughly four fifths are singletons and the top ten take 20% to 30%. V shed 1 base and J shed 5 bases, with 6 bases lying between them. From germline, CDR1 is SGHTA and CDR2 FQGTGA. The CDR3 is 13 residues long. In the case of this clone: The sample holds other DNA sequences that translate to the same CDR3.

The sequence was collected from a male donor with diffuse large B-cell lymphoma. The chain carries TRBV7-3 and TRBJ2-1; D gene uncertain. Here the sequenced sample was PBMCs, taken in a trial of ipilimumab plus nivolumab as post-transplant consolidation. The CDR3 DNA is TGTGCCAGCAGCTTAAATCAAGACAATGAGCAGTTCTTC. Translated, it gives CASSLNQDNEQFF.